This TCR beta chain was recorded in a study of blood T cell repertoires in COVID-19. At the level of the study: Acute and convalescent COVID-19 samples came from the United States, Italy and Spain. PBMCs, B-cell-depleted T cells, or T cells were the source of the cDNA or gDNA that made up the material.

Original methodology: From reference gene primer amplification, estimates of nucleated cell counts were derived. Some clones are missing from TCRdb's copy, which holds only in-frame ones; the method was immunoSEQ multiplex PCR. That table gives V, J and clone size, and the DNA gave D and trimming. The sample lists over 150,000 clones, approximately 81% seen once, with 13% to 15% in the top ten. From germline, CDR1 is SGHTA and CDR2 FQGNSA. Trimming took 3 bases from V and 4 from J; bases not matched to a gene: 9. The CDR3 length is 16 residues. The receptor comes from a young man with active or convalescent COVID-19. The sequenced material came from peripheral blood. V usage is TRBV7-2 and J usage is TRBJ2-1; 7 bases match TRBD1. CDR3 nucleotides: TGTGCCAGCAGCTTGCCTCCCAGACAGGGATACAATGAGCAGTTCTTC. Residues: CASSLPPRQGYNEQFF.